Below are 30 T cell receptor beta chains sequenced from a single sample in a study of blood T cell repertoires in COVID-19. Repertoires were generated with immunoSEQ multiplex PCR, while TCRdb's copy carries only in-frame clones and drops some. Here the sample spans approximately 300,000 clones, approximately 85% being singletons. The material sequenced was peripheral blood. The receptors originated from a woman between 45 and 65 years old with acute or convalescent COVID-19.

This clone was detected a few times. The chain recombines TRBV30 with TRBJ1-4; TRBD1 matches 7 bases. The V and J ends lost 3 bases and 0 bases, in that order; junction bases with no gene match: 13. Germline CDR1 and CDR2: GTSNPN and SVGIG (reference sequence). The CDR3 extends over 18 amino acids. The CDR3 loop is CAWSPGGTASSTNEKLFF. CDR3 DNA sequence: TGTGCCTGGAGCCCTGGGGGGACAGCCAGTTCAACTAATGAAAAACTGTTTTTT.

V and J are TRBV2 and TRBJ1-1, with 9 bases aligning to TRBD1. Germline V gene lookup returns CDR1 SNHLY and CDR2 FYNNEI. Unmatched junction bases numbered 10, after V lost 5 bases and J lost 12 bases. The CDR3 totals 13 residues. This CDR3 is CASSSLGTGFTFF. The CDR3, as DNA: TGTGCCAGCAGTAGCCTCGGGACAGGGTTCACTTTCTTT. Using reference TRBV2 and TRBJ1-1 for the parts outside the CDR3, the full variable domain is EPEVTQTPSHQVTQMGQEVILRCVPISNHLYFYWYRQILGQKVEFLVSFYNNEISEKSEIFDDQFSVERPDGSNFTLKIRSTKLEDSAMYFCASSSLGTGFTFFGQGTRLTVV.

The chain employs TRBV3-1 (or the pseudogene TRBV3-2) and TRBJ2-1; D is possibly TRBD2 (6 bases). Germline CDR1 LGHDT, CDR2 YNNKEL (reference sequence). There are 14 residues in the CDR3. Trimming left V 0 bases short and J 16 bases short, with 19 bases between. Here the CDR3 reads CASSQDSGVGGDFF. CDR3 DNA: TGTGCCAGCAGCCAAGATTCCGGGGTAGGCGGGGATTTCTTC.

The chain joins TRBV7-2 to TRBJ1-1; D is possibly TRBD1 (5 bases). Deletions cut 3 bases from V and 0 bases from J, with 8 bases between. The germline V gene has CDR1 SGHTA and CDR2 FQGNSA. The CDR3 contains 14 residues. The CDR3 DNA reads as TGTGCCAGCAGCTTCGGACACTTGAACACTGAAGCTTTCTTT. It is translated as CASSFGHLNTEAFF.

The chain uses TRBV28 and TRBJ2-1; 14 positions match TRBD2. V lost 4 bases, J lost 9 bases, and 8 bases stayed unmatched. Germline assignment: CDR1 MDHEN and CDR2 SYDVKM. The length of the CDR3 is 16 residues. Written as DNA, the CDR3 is TGTGCCAGCAGTTCAGCAGGGACTAGCGGGAGAATTGAGCAGTTCTTC. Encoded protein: CASSSAGTSGRIEQFF. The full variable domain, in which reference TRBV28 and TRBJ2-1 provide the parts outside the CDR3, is DVKVTQSSRYLVKRTGEKVFLECVQDMDHENMFWYRQDPGLGLRLIYFSYDVKMKEKGDIPEGYSVSREKKERFSLILESASTNQTSMYLCASSSAGTSGRIEQFFGPGTRLTVL.

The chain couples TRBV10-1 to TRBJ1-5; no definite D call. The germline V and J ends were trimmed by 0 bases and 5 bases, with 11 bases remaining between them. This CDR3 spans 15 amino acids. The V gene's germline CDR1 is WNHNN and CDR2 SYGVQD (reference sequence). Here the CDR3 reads CASSESETFDQPQHF. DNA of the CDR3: TGCGCCAGCAGTGAGTCCGAAACATTTGATCAGCCCCAGCATTTT.

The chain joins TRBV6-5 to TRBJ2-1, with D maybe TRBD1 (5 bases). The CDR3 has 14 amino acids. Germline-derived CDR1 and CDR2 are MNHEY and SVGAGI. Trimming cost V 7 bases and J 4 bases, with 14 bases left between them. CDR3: CASTIIRGYNEQFF. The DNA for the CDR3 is TGTGCCAGCACCATAATAAGGGGTTACAATGAGCAGTTCTTC.

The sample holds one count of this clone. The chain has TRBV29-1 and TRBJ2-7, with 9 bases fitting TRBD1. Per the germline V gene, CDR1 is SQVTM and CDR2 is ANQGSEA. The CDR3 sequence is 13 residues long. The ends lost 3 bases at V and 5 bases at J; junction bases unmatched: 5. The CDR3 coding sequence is TGCAGCGTTGACGGGACAGGGTCGCACGAGCAGTACTTC. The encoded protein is CSVDGTGSHEQYF.

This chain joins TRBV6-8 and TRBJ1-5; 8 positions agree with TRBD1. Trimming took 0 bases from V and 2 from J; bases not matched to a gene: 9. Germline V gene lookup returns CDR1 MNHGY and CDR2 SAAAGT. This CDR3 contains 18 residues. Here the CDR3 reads CASSYSAGGKVGNQPQHF. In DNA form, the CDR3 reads TGTGCCAGCAGTTACTCGGCAGGGGGCAAGGTGGGCAATCAGCCCCAGCATTTT.

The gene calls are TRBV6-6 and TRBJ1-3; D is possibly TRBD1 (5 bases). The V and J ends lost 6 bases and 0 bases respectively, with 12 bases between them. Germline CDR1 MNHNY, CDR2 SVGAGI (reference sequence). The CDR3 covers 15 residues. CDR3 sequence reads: CASRSQVYSGNTIYF. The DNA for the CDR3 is TGTGCCAGCAGATCACAGGTTTACTCTGGAAACACCATATATTTT.

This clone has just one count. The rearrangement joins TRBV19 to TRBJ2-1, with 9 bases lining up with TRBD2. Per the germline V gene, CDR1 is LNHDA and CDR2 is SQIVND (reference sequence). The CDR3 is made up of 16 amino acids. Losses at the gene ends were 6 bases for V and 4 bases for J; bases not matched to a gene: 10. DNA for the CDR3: TGTGCCAGTAGCCCTTTAGCGGGAGCGAGTTACAATGAGCAGTTCTTC. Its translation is CASSPLAGASYNEQFF.

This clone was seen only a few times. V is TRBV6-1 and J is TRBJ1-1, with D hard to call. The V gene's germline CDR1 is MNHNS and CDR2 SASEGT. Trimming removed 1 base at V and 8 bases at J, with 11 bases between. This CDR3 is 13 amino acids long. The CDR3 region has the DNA TGTGCCAGCAGTGAAGTTTATTACGGGGAAGCTTTCTTT. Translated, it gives CASSEVYYGEAFF.

The CDR3 protein is CASSLAIGVGYNEQFF. Here the CDR3 DNA reads TGTGCCAGCAGCTTAGCTATCGGGGTGGGCTACAATGAGCAGTTCTTC. The chain joins TRBV7-2 to TRBJ2-1, with D possibly TRBD2 on 5 matching bases. The ends were cut back, 0 bases at V and 3 bases at J, with 12 bases in the middle. This CDR3 has 16 residues. Germline CDR1 reads SGHTA; CDR2 reads FQGNSA.

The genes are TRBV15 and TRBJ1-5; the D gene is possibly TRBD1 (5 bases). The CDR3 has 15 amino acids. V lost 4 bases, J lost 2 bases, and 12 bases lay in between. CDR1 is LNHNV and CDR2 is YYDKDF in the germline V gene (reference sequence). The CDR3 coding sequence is TGTGCCACCAGCAAACGACAGAACGGCAATCAGCCCCAGCATTTT. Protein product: CATSKRQNGNQPQHF.

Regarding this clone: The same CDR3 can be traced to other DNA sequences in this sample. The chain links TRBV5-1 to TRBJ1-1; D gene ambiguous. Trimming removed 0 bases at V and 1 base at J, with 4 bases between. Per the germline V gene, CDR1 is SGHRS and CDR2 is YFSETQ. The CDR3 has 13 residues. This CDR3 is CASSLGRNTEAFF. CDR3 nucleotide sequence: TGCGCCAGCAGCTTGGGTAGGAACACTGAAGCTTTCTTT.

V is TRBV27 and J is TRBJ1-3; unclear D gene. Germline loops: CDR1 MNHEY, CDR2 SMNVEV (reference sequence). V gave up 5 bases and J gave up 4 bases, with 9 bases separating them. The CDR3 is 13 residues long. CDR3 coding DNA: TGTGCCAGCAGTCCGTCGAGGGGAAACACCATATATTTT. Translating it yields CASSPSRGNTIYF.

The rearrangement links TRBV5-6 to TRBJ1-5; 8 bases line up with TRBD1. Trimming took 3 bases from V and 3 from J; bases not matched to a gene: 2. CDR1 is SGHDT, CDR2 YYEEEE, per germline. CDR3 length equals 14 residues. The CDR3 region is CASSWTGSNQPQHF. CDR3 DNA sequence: TGTGCCAGCAGCTGGACAGGGTCCAATCAGCCCCAGCATTTT. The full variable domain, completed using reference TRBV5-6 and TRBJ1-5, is DAGVTQSPTHLIKTRGQQVTLRCSPKSGHDTVSWYQQALGQGPQFIFQYYEEEERQRGNFPDRFSGHQFPNYSSELNVNALLLGDSALYLCASSWTGSNQPQHFGDGTRLSIL.

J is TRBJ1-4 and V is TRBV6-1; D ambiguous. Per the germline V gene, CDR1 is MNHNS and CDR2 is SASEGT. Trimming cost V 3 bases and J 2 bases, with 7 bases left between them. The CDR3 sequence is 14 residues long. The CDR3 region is CASSEAVTNEKLFF. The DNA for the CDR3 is TGTGCCAGCAGTGAGGCCGTGACTAATGAAAAACTGTTTTTT.

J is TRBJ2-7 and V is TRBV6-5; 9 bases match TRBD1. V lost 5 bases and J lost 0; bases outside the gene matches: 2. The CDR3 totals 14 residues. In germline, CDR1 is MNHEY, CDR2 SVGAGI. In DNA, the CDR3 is TGTGCCAGCAGTATGACAGGGGGCTCCTACGAGCAGTACTTC. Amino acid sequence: CASSMTGGSYEQYF.

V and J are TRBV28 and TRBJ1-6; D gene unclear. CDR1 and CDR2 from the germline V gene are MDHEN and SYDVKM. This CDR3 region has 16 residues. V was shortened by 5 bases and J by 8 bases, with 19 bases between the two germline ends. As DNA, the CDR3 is TGTGCCAGCAGTGTCCAGTTCGTCAGGCCGGATTCACCCCTCCACTTT. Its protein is CASSVQFVRPDSPLHF.

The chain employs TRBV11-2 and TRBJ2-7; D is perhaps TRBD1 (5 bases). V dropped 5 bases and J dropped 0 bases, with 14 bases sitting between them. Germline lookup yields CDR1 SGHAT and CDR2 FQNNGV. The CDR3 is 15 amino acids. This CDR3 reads CASSPLEDNSYEQYF. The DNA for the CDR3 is TGTGCCAGCAGCCCCCTCGAGGACAACTCCTACGAGCAGTACTTC.

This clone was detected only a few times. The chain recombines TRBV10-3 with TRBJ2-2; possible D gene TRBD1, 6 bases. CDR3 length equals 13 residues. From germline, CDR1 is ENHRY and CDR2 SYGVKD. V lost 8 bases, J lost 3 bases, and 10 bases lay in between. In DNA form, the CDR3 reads TGTGCCATCCGTCAGGGGCACACCGGGGAGCTGTTTTTT. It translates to CAIRQGHTGELFF.

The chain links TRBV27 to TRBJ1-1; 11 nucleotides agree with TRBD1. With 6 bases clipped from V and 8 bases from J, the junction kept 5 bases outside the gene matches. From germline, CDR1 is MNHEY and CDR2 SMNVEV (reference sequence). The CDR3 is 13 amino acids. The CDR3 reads CASRLGQGAEAFF. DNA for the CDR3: TGTGCCAGCAGGTTAGGACAGGGGGCAGAAGCTTTCTTT.

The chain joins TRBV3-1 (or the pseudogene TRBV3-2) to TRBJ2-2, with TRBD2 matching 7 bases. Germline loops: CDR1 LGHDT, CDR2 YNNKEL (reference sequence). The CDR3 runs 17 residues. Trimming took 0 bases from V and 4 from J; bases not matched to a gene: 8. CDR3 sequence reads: CASSQDWAGAGTGELFF. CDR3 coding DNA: TGTGCCAGCAGCCAAGATTGGGCGGGAGCGGGCACCGGGGAGCTGTTTTTT.

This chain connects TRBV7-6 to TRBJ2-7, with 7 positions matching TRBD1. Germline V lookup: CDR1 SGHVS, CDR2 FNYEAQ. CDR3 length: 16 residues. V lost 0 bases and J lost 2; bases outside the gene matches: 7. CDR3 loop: CASSLAWQGDPYEQYF. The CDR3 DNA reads TGTGCCAGCAGCTTAGCGTGGCAGGGGGACCCCTACGAGCAGTACTTC. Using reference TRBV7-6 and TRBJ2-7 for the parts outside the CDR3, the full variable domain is GAGVSQSPRYKVTKRGQDVALRCDPISGHVSLYWYRQALGQGPEFLTYFNYEAQQDKSGLPNDRFSAERPEGSISTLTIQRTEQRDSAMYRCASSLAWQGDPYEQYFGPGTRLTVT.

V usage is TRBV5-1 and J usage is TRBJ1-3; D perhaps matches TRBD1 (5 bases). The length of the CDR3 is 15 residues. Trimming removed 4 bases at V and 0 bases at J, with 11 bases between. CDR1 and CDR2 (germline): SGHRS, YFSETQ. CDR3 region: CASSKVGGSGNTIYF. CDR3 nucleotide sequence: TGCGCCAGCAGCAAGGTCGGGGGCTCTGGAAACACCATATATTTT. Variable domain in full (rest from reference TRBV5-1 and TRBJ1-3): KAGVTQTPRYLIKTRGQQVTLSCSPISGHRSVSWYQQTPGQGLQFLFEYFSETQRNKGNFPGRFSGRQFSNSRSEMNVSTLELGDSALYLCASSKVGGSGNTIYFGEGSWLTVV.

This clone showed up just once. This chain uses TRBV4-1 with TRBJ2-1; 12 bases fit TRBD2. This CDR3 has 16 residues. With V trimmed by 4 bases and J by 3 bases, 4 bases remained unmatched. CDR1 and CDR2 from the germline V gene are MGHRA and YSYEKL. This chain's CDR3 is CASSPSGRGGYNEQFF. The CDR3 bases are TGCGCCAGCAGCCCTAGCGGGAGGGGCGGCTACAATGAGCAGTTCTTC.

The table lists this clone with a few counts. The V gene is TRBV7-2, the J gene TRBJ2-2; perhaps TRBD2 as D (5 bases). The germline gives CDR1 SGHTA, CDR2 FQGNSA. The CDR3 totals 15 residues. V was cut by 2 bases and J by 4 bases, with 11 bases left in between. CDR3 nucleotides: TGTGCCAGCAGCTTAAAATCGGGAAGCACCGGGGAGCTGTTTTTT. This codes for CASSLKSGSTGELFF.

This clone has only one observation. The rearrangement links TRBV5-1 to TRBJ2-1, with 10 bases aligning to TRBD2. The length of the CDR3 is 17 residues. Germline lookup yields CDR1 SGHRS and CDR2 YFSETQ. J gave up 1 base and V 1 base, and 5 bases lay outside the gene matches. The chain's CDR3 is CASSLTGGLASYNEQFF. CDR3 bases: TGCGCCAGCAGCTTGACAGGGGGACTAGCGTCCTACAATGAGCAGTTCTTC.

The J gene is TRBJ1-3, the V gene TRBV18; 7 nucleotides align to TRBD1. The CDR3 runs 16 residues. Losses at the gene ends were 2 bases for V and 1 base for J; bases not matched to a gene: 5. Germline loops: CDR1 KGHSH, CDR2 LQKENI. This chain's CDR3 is CASSPNRGLSGNTIYF. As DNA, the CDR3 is TGTGCCAGCTCACCAAACAGGGGCTTATCTGGAAACACCATATATTTT.